This T cell receptor (beta chain) appears in the sequencing data of a study of blood T cells in healthy people across ages. The CDR3 loop spans 14 amino acids. Between the trimmed V and J ends, which lost 0 bases and 7 bases, there was a span of 16 bases. Germline CDR1 DFQATT, CDR2 SNEGSKA (reference sequence). Peripheral blood, approximately 10 milliliters per donor, was collected. The use of a sample-barcoded 5' primer and a J-beta primer mix characterized a second PCR of about 7 to 12 cycles. One entry per CDR3 protein results from TCRdb running MiXCR on the 5' RACE reads. The sample has hundreds of thousands of distinct CDR3 sequences; roughly half are singletons.

The clonotype was recovered from a woman of 80 years or more in good health. Sequences were obtained from blood. The J gene is TRBJ2-7, the V gene TRBV20-1; D may match TRBD1 or TRBD2 (6 bases each). The CDR3 DNA sequence: TGCAGTGCTAGAGATCAGAGGGGGGCCAATGAGCAGTACTTC. Translating it yields CSARDQRGANEQYF.